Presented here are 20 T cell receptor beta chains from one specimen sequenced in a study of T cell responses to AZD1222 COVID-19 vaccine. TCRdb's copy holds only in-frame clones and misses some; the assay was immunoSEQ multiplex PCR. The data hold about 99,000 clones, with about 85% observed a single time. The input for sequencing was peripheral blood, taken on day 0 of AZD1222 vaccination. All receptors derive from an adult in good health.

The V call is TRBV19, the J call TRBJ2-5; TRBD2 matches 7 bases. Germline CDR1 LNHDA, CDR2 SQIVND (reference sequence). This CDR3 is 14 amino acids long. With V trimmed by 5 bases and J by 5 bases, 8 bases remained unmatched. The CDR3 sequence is CASSWEGGPETQYF. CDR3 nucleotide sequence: TGTGCCAGTAGTTGGGAGGGAGGGCCGGAGACCCAGTACTTC.

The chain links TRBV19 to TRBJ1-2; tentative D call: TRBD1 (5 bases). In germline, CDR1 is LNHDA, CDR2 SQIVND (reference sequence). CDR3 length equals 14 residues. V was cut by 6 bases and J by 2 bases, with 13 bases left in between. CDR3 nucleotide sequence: TGTGCCAGTAGCCGAGTTGGACACAACTATGGCTACACCTTC. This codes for CASSRVGHNYGYTF.

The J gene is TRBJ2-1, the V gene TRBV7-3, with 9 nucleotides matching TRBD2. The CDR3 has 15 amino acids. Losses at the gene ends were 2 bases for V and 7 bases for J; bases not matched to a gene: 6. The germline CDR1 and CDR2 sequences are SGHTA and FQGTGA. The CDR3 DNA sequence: TGTGCCAGCAGCTTAGGGGCTAGCGGGATGAATGAGCAGTTCTTC. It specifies CASSLGASGMNEQFF.

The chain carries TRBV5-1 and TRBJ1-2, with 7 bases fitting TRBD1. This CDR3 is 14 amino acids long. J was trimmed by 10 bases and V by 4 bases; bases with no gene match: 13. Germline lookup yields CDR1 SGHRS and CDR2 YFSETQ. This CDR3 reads CASSPTGTAVVYTF. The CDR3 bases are TGCGCCAGCAGCCCGACGGGGACAGCCGTTGTCTACACCTTC.

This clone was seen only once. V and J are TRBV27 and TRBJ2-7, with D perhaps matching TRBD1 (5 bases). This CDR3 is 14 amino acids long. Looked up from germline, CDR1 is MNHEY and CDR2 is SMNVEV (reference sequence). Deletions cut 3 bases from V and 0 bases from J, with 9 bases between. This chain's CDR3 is CASSFGADSYEQYF. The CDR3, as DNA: TGTGCCAGCAGTTTTGGGGCAGACTCCTACGAGCAGTACTTC.

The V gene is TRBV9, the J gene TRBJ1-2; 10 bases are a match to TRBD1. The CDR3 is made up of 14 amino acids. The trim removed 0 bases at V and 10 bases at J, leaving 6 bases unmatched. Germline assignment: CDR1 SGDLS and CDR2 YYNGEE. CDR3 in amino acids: CASSVEGQGFDYTF. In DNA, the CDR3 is TGTGCCAGCAGCGTAGAGGGACAGGGGTTTGACTACACCTTC.

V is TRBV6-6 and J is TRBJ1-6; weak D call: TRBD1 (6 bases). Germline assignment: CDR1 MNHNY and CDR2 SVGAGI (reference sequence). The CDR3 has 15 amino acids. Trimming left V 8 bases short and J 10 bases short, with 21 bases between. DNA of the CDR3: TGTGCCAGCTGTAGGGGGGGTAAGTTCGAGTCACCCCTCCACTTT. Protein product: CASCRGGKFESPLHF.

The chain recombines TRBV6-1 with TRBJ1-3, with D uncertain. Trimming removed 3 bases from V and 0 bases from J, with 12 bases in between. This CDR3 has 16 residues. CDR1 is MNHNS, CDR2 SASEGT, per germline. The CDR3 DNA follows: TGTGCCAGCAGTGACCGGGCGGCGAGCTCTGGAAACACCATATATTTT. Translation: CASSDRAASSGNTIYF.

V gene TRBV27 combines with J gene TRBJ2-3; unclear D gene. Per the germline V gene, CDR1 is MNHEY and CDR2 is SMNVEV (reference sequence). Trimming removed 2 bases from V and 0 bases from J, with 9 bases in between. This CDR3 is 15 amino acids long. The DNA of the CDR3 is TGTGCCAGCAGTTTAATTTTGGGGAGCACAGATACGCAGTATTTT. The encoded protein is CASSLILGSTDTQYF.

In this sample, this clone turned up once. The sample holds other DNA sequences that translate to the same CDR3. The CDR3 DNA sequence: TGTGCCAGCAGAGATTCCGGGGCCAACGTCCTGACTTTC. Translation: CASRDSGANVLTF. This rearrangement joins TRBV27 to TRBJ2-6; D not certain. Germline CDR1 and CDR2: MNHEY and SMNVEV (reference sequence). Trimming left V 6 bases short and J 4 bases short, with 7 bases between. The CDR3 covers 13 residues.

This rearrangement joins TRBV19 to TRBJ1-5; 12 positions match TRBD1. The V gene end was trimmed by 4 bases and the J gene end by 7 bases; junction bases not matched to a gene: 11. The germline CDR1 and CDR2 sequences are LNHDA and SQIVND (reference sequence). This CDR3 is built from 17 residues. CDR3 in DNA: TGTGCCAGTAGTACGGGGACAGGGGGCGCGAAGGGACAGCCCCAGCATTTT. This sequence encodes CASSTGTGGAKGQPQHF. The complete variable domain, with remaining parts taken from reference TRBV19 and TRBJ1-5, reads DGGITQSPKYLFRKEGQNVTLSCEQNLNHDAMYWYRQDPGQGLRLIYYSQIVNDFQKGDIAEGYSVSREKKESFPLTVTSAQKNPTAFYLCASSTGTGGAKGQPQHFGDGTRLSIL.

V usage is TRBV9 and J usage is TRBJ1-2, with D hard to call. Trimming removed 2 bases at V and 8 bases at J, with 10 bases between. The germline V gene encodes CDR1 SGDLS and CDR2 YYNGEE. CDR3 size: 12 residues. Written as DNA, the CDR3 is TGTGCCAGCAGCGTCGGCGATGGGGGCTACACCTTC. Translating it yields CASSVGDGGYTF.

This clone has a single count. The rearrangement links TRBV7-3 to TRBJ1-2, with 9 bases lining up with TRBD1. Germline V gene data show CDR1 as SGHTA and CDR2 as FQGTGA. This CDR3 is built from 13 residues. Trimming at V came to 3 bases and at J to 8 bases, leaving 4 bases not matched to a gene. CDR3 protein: CASSFGTGLGYTF. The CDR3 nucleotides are TGTGCCAGCAGCTTTGGGACAGGGTTAGGCTACACCTTC.

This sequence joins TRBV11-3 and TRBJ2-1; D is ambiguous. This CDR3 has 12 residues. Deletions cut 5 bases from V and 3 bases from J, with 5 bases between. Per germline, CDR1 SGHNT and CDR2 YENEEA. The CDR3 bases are TGTGCCAGCAGCCGAATCTACAATGAGCAGTTCTTC. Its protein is CASSRIYNEQFF.

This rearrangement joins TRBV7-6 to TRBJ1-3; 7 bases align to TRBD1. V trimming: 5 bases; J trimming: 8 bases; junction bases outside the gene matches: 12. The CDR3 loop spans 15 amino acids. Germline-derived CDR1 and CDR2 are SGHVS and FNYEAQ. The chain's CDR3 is CASSPQGTDGDTIYF. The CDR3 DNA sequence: TGTGCCAGCAGCCCCCAGGGGACAGACGGCGACACCATATATTTT.

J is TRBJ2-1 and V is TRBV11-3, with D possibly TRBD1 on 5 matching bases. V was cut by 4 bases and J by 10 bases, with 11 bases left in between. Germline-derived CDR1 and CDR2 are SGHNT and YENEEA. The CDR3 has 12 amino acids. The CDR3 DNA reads TGTGCCAGCAGCTCTGGGGCAGGGGAGCAGTTCTTC. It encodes CASSSGAGEQFF. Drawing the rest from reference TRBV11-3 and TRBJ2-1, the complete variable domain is EAGVVQSPRYKIIEKKQPVAFWCNPISGHNTLYWYLQNLGQGPELLIRYENEEAVDDSQLPKDRFSAERLKGVDSTLKIQPAELGDSAVYLCASSSGAGEQFFGPGTRLTVL.

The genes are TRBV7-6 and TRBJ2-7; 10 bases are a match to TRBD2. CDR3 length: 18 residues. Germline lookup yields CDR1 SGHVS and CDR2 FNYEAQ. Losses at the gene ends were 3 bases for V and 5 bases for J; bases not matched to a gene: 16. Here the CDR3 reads CASSFEASGGRPRNEQYF. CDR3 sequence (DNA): TGTGCCAGCAGCTTTGAGGCTAGCGGGGGCCGACCGCGGAACGAGCAGTACTTC. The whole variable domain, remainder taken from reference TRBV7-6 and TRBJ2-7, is GAGVSQSPRYKVTKRGQDVALRCDPISGHVSLYWYRQALGQGPEFLTYFNYEAQQDKSGLPNDRFSAERPEGSISTLTIQRTEQRDSAMYRCASSFEASGGRPRNEQYFGPGTRLTVT.

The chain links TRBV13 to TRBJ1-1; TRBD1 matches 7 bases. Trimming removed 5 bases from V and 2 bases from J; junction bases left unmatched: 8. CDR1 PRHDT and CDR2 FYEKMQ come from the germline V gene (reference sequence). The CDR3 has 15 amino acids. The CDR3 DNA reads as TGTGCCAGCAGCCAAACCGGGACAGCAAACACTGAAGCTTTCTTT. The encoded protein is CASSQTGTANTEAFF. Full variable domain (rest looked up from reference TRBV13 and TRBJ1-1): AAGVIQSPRHLIKEKRETATLKCYPIPRHDTVYWYQQGPGQDPQFLISFYEKMQSDKGSIPDRFSAQQFSDYHSELNMSSLELGDSALYFCASSQTGTANTEAFFGQGTRLTVV.

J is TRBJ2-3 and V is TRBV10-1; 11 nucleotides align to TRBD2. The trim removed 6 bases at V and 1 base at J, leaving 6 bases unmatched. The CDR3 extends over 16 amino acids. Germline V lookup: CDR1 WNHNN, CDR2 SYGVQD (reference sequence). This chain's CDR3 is CASRTSGKGGTDTQYF. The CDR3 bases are TGCGCCAGCAGGACTAGCGGGAAAGGGGGCACAGATACGCAGTATTTT.

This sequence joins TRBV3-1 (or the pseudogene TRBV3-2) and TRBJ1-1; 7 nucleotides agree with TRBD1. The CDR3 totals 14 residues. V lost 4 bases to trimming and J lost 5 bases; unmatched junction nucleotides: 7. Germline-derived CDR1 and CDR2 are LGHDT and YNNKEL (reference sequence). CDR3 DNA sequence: TGTGCCAGCAGCCCCTCGACAGGGAGAACTGAAGCTTTCTTT. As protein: CASSPSTGRTEAFF.